The sequence of this T cell receptor beta chain was determined in a study of blood T cell repertoires in COVID-19. Study at large: Nucleic acid was either cDNA or gDNA, and it came from T cells, B-cell-depleted T cells, or PBMCs.

The CDR3 sequence is 16 residues long. CDR1 is KGHSH and CDR2 is LQKENI in the germline V gene. Trimming pared 5 bases from V and 7 bases from J, leaving 21 bases between. TCRdb's copy holds only in-frame clones and misses some; the assay was immunoSEQ multiplex PCR. The sample has 400,000 or so clones; 75% to 90% are singletons. Participants spanned ages about 18 to 89 years and resided in some 22 US areas. Donors in Cohort 3 counted as recovered after two negative PCRs, clearance, or symptom resolution. The chain recombines TRBV18 with TRBJ1-5; D is perhaps TRBD1 (5 bases). The clonotype originates from a man under 40 who had recovered from COVID-19. The sequencing sample was made of PBMCs or T cells enriched from blood (not recorded which). CDR3 residues: CASSSPGAGLGQPQHF. DNA of the CDR3: TGTGCCAGCTCATCCCCAGGAGCAGGGTTGGGACAGCCCCAGCATTTT.